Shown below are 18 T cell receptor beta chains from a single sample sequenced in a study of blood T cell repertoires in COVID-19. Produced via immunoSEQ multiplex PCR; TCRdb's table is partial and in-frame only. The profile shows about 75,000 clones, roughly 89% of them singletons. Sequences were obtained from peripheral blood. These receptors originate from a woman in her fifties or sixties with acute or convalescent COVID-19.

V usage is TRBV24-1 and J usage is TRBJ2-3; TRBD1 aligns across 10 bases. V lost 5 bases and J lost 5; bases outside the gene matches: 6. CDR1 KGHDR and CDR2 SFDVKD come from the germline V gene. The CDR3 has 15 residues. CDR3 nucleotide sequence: TGTGCCACCAGTGGGGGACAGGGGAGGGAAGATACGCAGTATTTT. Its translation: CATSGGQGREDTQYF.

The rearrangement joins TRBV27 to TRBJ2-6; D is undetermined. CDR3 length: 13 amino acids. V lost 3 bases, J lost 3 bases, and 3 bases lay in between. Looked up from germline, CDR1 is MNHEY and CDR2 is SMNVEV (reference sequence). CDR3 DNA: TGTGCCAGCAGTTTCGGTGGGGCCAACGTCCTGACTTTC. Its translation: CASSFGGANVLTF. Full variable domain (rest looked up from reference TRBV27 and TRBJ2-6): EAQVTQNPRYLITVTGKKLTVTCSQNMNHEYMSWYRQDPGLGLRQIYYSMNVEVTDKGDVPEGYKVSRKEKRNFPLILESPSPNQTSLYFCASSFGGANVLTFGAGSRLTVL.

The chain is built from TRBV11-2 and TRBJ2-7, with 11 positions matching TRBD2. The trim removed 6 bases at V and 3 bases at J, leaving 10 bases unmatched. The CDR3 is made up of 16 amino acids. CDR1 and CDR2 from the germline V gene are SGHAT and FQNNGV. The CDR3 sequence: CASRSSGTSGFYEQYF. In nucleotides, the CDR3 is TGTGCCAGCAGATCCTCCGGGACTAGCGGCTTCTACGAGCAGTACTTC. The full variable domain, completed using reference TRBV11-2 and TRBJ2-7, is EAGVAQSPRYKIIEKRQSVAFWCNPISGHATLYWYQQILGQGPKLLIQFQNNGVVDDSQLPKDRFSAERLKGVDSTLKIQPAKLEDSAVYLCASRSSGTSGFYEQYFGPGTRLTVT.

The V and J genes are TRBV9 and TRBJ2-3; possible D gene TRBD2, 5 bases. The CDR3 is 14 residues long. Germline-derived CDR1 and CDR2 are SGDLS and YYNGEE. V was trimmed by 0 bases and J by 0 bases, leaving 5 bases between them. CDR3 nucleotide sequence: TGTGCCAGCAGCGTAGGGACTAGCACAGATACGCAGTATTTT. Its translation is CASSVGTSTDTQYF.

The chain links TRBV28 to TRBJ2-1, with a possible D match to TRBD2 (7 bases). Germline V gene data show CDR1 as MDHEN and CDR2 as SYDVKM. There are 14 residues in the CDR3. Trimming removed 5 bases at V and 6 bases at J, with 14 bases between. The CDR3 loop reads CASSPVGGGNEQFF. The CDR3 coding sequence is TGTGCCAGCAGTCCCGTAGGGGGGGGCAATGAGCAGTTCTTC.

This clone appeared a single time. The CDR3 here is CATSRQTRGTDTQYF. The CDR3 region has the DNA TGTGCCACCAGCAGACAGACTAGGGGCACAGATACGCAGTATTTT. V usage is TRBV15 and J usage is TRBJ2-3; D perhaps matches TRBD2 (6 bases). V dropped 2 bases and J dropped 1 base, with 10 bases sitting between them. The CDR3 runs to 15 residues. Germline CDR1 reads LNHNV; CDR2 reads YYDKDF (reference sequence).

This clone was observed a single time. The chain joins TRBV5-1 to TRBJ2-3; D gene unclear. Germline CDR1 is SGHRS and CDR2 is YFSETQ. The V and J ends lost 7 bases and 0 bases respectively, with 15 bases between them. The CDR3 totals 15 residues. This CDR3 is CASASLDSSTDTQYF. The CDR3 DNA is TGCGCCAGCGCCTCACTCGATTCTAGCACAGATACGCAGTATTTT.

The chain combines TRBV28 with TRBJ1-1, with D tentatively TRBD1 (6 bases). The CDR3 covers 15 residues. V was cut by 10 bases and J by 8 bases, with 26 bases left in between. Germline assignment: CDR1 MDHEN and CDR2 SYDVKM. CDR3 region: CATLRGAGVRGEAFF. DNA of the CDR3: TGTGCCACCCTTCGAGGGGCAGGGGTGAGGGGCGAAGCTTTCTTT.

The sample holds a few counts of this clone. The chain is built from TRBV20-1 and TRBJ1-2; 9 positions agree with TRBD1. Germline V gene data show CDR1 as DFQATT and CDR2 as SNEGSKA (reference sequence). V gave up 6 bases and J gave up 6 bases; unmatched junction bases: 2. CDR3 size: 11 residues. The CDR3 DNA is TGCAGTGCAGACAGGGGGGATGGCTACACCTTC. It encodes CSADRGDGYTF.

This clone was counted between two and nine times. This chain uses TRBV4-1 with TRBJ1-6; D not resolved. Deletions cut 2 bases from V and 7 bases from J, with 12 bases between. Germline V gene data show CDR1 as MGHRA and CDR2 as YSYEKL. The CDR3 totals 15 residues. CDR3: CASSQPWRENSPLHF. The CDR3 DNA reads TGCGCCAGCAGCCAACCCTGGAGGGAAAATTCACCCCTCCACTTT.

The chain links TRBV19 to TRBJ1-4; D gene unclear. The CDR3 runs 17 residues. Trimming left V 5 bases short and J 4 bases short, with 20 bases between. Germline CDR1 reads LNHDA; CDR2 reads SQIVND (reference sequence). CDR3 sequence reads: CASSGGIAQTDNEKLFF. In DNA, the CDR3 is TGTGCCAGTAGTGGCGGAATTGCCCAGACGGATAATGAAAAACTGTTTTTT.

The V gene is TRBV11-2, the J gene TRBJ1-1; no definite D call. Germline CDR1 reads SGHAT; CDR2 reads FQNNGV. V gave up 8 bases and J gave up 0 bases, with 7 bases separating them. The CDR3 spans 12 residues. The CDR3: CASGSVNTEAFF. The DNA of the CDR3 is TGTGCCAGCGGTAGTGTGAACACTGAAGCTTTCTTT.

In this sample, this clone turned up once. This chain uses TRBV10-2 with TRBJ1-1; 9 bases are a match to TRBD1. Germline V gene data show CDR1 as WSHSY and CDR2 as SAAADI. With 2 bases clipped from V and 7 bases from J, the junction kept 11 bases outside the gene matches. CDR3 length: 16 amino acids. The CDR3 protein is CASSEPEGTGTGEAFF. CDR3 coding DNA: TGCGCCAGCAGTGAGCCGGAGGGGACAGGGACCGGTGAAGCTTTCTTT.

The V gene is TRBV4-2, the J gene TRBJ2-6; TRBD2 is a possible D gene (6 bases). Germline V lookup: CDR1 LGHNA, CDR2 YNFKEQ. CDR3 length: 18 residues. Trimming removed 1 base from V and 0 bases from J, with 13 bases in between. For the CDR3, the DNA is TGTGCCAGCAGCCAAGTGTATGGGGGGATCTCTGGGGCCAACGTCCTGACTTTC. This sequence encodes CASSQVYGGISGANVLTF.

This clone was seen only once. The CDR3 loop reads CAWSRPTGPSNQPQHF. CDR3 bases: TGTGCCTGGAGCAGACCGACAGGCCCTAGCAATCAGCCCCAGCATTTT. The V call is TRBV30, the J call TRBJ1-5, with D tentatively TRBD1 (6 bases). Germline CDR1 and CDR2: GTSNPN and SVGIG (reference sequence). V lost 3 bases and J 0 bases, leaving 15 bases between the germline ends. This CDR3 is built from 16 residues.

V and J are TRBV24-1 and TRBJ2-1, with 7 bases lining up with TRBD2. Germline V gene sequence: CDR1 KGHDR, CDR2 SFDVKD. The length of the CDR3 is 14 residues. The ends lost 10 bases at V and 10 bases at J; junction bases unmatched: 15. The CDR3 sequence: CATAPGVAGYEQFF. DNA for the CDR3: TGTGCCACAGCCCCCGGTGTAGCGGGTTACGAGCAGTTCTTC.

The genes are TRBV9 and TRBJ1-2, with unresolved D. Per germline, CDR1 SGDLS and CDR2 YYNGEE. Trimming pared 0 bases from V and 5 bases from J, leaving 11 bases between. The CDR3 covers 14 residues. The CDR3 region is CASSVAGRAYGYTF. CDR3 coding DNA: TGTGCCAGCAGCGTAGCAGGCCGCGCTTATGGCTACACCTTC.

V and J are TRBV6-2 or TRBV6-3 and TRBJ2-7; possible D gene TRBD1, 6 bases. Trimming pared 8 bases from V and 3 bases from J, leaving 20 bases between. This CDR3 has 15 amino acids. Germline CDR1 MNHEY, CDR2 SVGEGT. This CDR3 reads CASRLAQGFYYEQYF. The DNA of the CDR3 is TGTGCCAGCCGCCTCGCACAGGGATTCTACTACGAGCAGTACTTC.